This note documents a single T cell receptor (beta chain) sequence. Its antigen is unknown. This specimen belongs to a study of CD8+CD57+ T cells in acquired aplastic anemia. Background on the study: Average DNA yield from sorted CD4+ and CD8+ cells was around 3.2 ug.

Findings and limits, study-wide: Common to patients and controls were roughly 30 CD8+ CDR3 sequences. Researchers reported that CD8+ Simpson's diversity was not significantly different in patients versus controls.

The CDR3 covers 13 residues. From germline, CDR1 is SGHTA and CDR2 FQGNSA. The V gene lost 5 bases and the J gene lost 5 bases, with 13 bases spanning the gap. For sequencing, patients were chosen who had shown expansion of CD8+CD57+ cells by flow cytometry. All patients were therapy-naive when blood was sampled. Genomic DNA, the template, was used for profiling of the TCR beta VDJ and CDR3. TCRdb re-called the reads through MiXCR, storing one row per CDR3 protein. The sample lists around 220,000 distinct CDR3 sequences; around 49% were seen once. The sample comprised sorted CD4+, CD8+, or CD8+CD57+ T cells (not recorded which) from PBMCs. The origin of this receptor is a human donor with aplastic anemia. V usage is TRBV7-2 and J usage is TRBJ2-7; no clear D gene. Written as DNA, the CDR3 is TGTGCCAGCAGCCCCTCTTATGCGGACGAGCAGTACTTC. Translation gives CASSPSYADEQYF.